This TCR beta chain stems from a study of T cell repertoires in cytomegalovirus infection. Across the study: Indicated by public TCR beta signatures were CMV infection and matching HLA type.

The CDR3 contains 16 residues. The V segment lost 3 bases and the J segment 5 bases; nucleotides outside the gene matches: 7. Germline V gene lookup returns CDR1 MNHEY and CDR2 SMNVEV (reference sequence). TCRdb ran MiXCR on the reads and lists one entry per CDR3 protein. The sample lists approximately 490,000 distinct CDR3 sequences; 11% were seen once. This clonotype was counted a few times. What it binds is unknown. Study findings and constraints: Based on cumulative public TCR beta family frequency, carriers of CMV plus the relevant HLA were identified. Clonotypes of TCR beta that were HLA-C-restricted and CMV-specific dominated the ex vivo response.

The sample consisted of PBMCs. The sequence came from a human donor in good health (CMV status not recorded). Some clones in this sample may be carry-over from other donors' samples. The rearrangement uses TRBV27 and TRBJ2-2; 9 nucleotides agree with TRBD1. This chain's CDR3 is CASSFRRTGVTGELFF. For the CDR3, the DNA is TGTGCCAGCAGTTTCCGGAGGACAGGGGTAACCGGGGAGCTGTTTTTT.